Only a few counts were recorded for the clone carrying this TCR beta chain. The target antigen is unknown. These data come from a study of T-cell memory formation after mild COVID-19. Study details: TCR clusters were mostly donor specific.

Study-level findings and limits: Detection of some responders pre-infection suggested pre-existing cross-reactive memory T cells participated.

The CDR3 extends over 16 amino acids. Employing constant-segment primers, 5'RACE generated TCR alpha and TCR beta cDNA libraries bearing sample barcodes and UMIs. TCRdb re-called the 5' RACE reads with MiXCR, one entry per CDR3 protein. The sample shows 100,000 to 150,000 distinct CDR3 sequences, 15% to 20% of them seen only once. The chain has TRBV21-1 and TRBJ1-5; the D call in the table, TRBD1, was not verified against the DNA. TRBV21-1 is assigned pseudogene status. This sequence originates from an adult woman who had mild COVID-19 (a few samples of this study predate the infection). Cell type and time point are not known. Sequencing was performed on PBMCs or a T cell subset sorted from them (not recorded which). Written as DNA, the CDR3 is TGTGCCAGCAGCCCAGAACTACAGGGTGTTAATCAGCCCCAGCATTTT. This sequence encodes CASSPELQGVNQPQHF.